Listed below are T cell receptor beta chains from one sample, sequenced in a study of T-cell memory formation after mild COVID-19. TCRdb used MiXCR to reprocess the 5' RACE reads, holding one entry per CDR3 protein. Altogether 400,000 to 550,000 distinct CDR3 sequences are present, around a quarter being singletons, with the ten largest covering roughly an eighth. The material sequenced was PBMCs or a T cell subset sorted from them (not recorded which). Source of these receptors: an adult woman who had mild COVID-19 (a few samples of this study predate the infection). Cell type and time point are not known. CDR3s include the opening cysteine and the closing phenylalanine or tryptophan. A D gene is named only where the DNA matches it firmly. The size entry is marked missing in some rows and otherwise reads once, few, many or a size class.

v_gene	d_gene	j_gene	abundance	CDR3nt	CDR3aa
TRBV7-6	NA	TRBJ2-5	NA	TGTGCCAGCAGCCCAAACTGGAGTCAAGAGACCCAGTACTTC	CASSPNWSQETQYF
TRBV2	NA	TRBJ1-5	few	TGTGCCAGCAGCGCAGGTCTCAGCGGCAATCAGCCCCAGCATTTT	CASSAGLSGNQPQHF
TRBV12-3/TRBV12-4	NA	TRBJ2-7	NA	TGTGCCAGCAGTTTAGGAGGTGAGGGAAACTACGAGCAGTACTTC	CASSLGGEGNYEQYF
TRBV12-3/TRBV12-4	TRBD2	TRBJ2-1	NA	TGTGCCAGCAGCCCTTATGCTAGCGGGGGCTGGGGGGAGCAGTTCTTC	CASSPYASGGWGEQFF
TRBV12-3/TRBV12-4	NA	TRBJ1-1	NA	TGTGCCAGCAGTTTGTTTGGCACTGAAGCTTTCTTT	CASSLFGTEAFF
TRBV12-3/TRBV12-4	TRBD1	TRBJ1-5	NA	TGTGCCAGCAGGGACAGGGGCGGTCAACAGCCCCAGCATTTT	CASRDRGGQQPQHF
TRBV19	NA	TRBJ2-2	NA	TGTGCCAGTAGTATCAGGTTTACCGGGGAGCTGTTTTTT	CASSIRFTGELFF
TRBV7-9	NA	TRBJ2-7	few	TGTGCCAGCAGCCGTGGGGTGGGGGAGCAGTACTTC	CASSRGVGEQYF
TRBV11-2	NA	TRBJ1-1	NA	TGTGCCAGCAGCTTAGATGTAGGGGGAGGAACTGAAGCTTTCTTT	CASSLDVGGGTEAFF
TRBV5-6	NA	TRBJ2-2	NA	TGTGCCAGCAGCTTGGCCGCGGCGGGAATAGCCGGGGAGCTGTTTTTT	CASSLAAAGIAGELFF
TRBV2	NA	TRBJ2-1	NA	TGTGCCAGCGAGGGGACGCCGTCCTACAATGAGCAGTTCTTC	CASEGTPSYNEQFF
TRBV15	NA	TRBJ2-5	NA	TGTGCCACCAGCAGAGATGTCGGGGGCATGGAGACCCAGTACTTC	CATSRDVGGMETQYF
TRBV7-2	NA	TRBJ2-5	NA	TGTGCCAGCAGCTTAGCAGGGAGGAGGGAGACCCAGTACTTC	CASSLAGRRETQYF
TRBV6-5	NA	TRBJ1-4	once	TGTGCCAGCAGCGCCGGGCCCTATGAAAAACTGTTTTTT	CASSAGPYEKLFF
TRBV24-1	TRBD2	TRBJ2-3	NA	TGTGCCACCAGTGAATGGGGGGGGAAGTCAGATACGCAGTATTTT	CATSEWGGKSDTQYF
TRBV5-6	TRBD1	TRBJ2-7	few	TGTGCCAGCAGCTTGATAGGACAGGGTGACGAGCAGTACTTC	CASSLIGQGDEQYF
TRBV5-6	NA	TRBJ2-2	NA	TGTGCCAGCAGCCCTACTAGCAGCGGGGAGCTGTTTTTT	CASSPTSSGELFF
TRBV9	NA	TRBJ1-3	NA	TGTGCCAGCAGCGTAGCCGGGACACCTGGAAACACCATATATTTT	CASSVAGTPGNTIYF
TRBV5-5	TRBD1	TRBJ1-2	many	TGTGCCAGCAGCTTTAAGGGGGCGGATGGCTACACCTTC	CASSFKGADGYTF
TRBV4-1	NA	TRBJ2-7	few	TGCGCCAGCAGCCAAGATGCGCCGACAGTTGGACCCTACGAGCAGTACTTC	CASSQDAPTVGPYEQYF
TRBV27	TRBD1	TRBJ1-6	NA	TGTGCCAGCCTACCGGGACAGGGGAATTCACCCCTCCACTTT	CASLPGQGNSPLHF
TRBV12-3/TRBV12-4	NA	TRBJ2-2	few	TGTGCCAGCATCGAGGAGGGAGGCACCGGGGAGCTGTTTTTT	CASIEEGGTGELFF
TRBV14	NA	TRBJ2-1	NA	TGTGCCAGCAGCCAGGCCCGTGGGCAGTTCTTC	CASSQARGQFF
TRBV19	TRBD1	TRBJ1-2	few	TGTGCCAGTAGTACGCAGGGGGCGGTTGGCTACACCTTC	CASSTQGAVGYTF
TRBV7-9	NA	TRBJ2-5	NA	TGTGCCAGCAGCCAAGCCGGGACTCGCACTGAGACCCAGTACTTC	CASSQAGTRTETQYF
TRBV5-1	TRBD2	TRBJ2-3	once	TGCGCCAGCAGCTTGGGGGGACTAGGGCCTACAGATACGCAGTATTTT	CASSLGGLGPTDTQYF